Below, one T cell receptor (beta chain) is given with its context. The CDR3 length is 14 residues. V lost 5 bases and J lost 4; bases outside the gene matches: 8. The V gene's germline CDR1 is SGHVS and CDR2 FQNEAQ. Authors' analysis steps: Reference gene primer amplification gave estimated nucleated cell counts. Method: immunoSEQ multiplex PCR; TCRdb's copy keeps in-frame clones and lacks some. V and J calls and clone size are copied from that table; D and trimming were computed from the DNA. The repertoire holds fewer than 250,000 clones, around four fifths seen once, with just under 6.5% in the top ten. This entry belongs to a study of blood T cell repertoires in COVID-19. On the study more broadly: The origin of the acute and convalescent COVID-19 samples was the United States, Italy and Spain. PBMCs, B-cell-depleted T cells, or T cells were the source of the cDNA or gDNA that made up the material.

The TCR comes from a woman aged 60-75 years with active or convalescent COVID-19. Sequenced sample: peripheral blood. The V and J genes are TRBV7-8 and TRBJ2-7, with TRBD1 identical over 7 bases. In nucleotides, the CDR3 is TGTGCCAGCAGCCCAGGGGGTTTACAGTACGAGCAGTACGTC. Translating gives CASSPGGLQYEQYV.